Below are 10 T cell receptor beta chains sequenced from a single sample in a study of cytomegalovirus exposure and HLA in healthy donors. Use of 60 Vbeta and 13 Jbeta primers characterized the PCR. Data came from immunoSEQ multiplex PCR; TCRdb stores just in-frame clones and leaves some out. The sample consists of 110,000 to 150,000 clones, more than 75% of them appearing once. The sequencing sample was made of PBMCs. Receptors were obtained from a man between 18 and 35 years old in good health and CMV-seropositive.

The V call is TRBV6-1, the J call TRBJ2-7; 11 positions match TRBD2. There are 15 residues in the CDR3. The germline V gene encodes CDR1 MNHNS and CDR2 SASEGT. With V trimmed by 3 bases and J by 2 bases, 3 bases remained unmatched. For the CDR3, the DNA is TGTGCCAGCAGTGATCCGGGACTAGCGGCCTACGAGCAGTACTTC. It specifies CASSDPGLAAYEQYF.

The chain carries TRBV4-2 and TRBJ2-2, with 7 bases that match TRBD2. CDR1 is LGHNA and CDR2 is YNFKEQ in the germline V gene. With V trimmed by 4 bases and J by 2 bases, 4 bases remained unmatched. The CDR3 runs 15 residues. This CDR3 reads CASSRETSNTGELFF. In nucleotides, the CDR3 is TGTGCCAGCAGCCGAGAGACTAGCAACACCGGGGAGCTGTTTTTT.

This chain uses TRBV9 with TRBJ2-1; TRBD1 matches at 7 bases. The length of the CDR3 is 15 residues. J was trimmed by 3 bases and V by 3 bases; bases with no gene match: 6. Looked up from germline, CDR1 is SGDLS and CDR2 is YYNGEE. The CDR3 bases are TGTGCCAGCAGCGCAGGGGGTTCTCTCTACAATGAGCAGTTCTTC. Translated, it gives CASSAGGSLYNEQFF. The full variable domain, in which reference TRBV9 and TRBJ2-1 provide the parts outside the CDR3, is DSGVTQTPKHLITATGQRVTLRCSPRSGDLSVYWYQQSLDQGLQFLIQYYNGEERAKGNILERFSAQQFPDLHSELNLSSLELGDSALYFCASSAGGSLYNEQFFGPGTRLTVL.

The chain recombines TRBV18 with TRBJ1-1, with a possible D match to TRBD1 (6 bases). This CDR3 contains 13 residues. Looked up from germline, CDR1 is KGHSH and CDR2 is LQKENI. V was trimmed by 2 bases and J by 8 bases, leaving 12 bases between them. The CDR3 loop is CASSPDGGLEAFF. The CDR3 region has the DNA TGTGCCAGCTCACCAGACGGGGGGCTAGAAGCTTTCTTT.

The chain has TRBV5-1 and TRBJ2-6; D possibly corresponds to TRBD2 (6 bases). This CDR3 is 19 amino acids long. V was shortened by 4 bases and J by 0 bases, with 20 bases between the two germline ends. CDR1 and CDR2 from the germline V gene are SGHRS and YFSETQ. CDR3 sequence: CASSPSGTYFFSGANVLTF. The CDR3 nucleotides read TGCGCCAGCAGCCCATCCGGGACTTATTTTTTCTCTGGGGCCAACGTCCTGACTTTC.

The J gene is TRBJ1-3, the V gene TRBV27; no reliable D call. Germline assignment: CDR1 MNHEY and CDR2 SMNVEV (reference sequence). This CDR3 comprises 11 residues. Trimming took 6 bases from V and 3 from J, leaving 3 bases between them. The CDR3 is CASSRGNTIYF. The CDR3 DNA follows: TGTGCCAGCAGCCGTGGAAACACCATATATTTT.

This clone showed up just once. The rearrangement uses TRBV2 and TRBJ2-5; 7 bases align to TRBD2. This CDR3 is 14 amino acids long. J lost 2 bases, V lost 4 bases, and 4 bases had no gene match. Looked up from germline, CDR1 is SNHLY and CDR2 is FYNNEI. The CDR3 bases are TGTGCCAGCAGTGGGCTAGCGGTGCAAGAGACCCAGTACTTC. Translating gives CASSGLAVQETQYF.

The sample holds a few counts of this clone. The chain carries TRBV28 and TRBJ2-2; no clear D. The CDR3 runs to 13 residues. Germline V CDR1 and CDR2: MDHEN, SYDVKM. Trimming cost V 6 bases and J 2 bases, with 7 bases left between them. This CDR3 is CASSETNTGELFF. The CDR3 bases are TGTGCCAGCAGCGAGACTAACACCGGGGAGCTGTTTTTT.

The chain links TRBV10-3 to TRBJ1-5; D is undetermined. CDR3 length: 15 amino acids. Trimming shortened V by 0 bases and J by 1 base, and 7 bases separated the two germline ends. Germline CDR1 is ENHRY and CDR2 is SYGVKD. The CDR3 here is CAISESSGSNQPQHF. In DNA, the CDR3 is TGTGCCATCAGTGAGTCGTCGGGGAGCAATCAGCCCCAGCATTTT.

The table lists this clone with a count of one. The chain uses TRBV18 and TRBJ1-2; 8 bases fit TRBD1. The CDR3 contains 15 residues. Germline CDR1 reads KGHSH; CDR2 reads LQKENI. The trim removed 6 bases at V and 3 bases at J, leaving 9 bases unmatched. This CDR3 is CASSFGDRRDYGYTF. Written as DNA, the CDR3 is TGTGCCAGCTCTTTTGGGGACAGGAGGGACTATGGCTACACCTTC.